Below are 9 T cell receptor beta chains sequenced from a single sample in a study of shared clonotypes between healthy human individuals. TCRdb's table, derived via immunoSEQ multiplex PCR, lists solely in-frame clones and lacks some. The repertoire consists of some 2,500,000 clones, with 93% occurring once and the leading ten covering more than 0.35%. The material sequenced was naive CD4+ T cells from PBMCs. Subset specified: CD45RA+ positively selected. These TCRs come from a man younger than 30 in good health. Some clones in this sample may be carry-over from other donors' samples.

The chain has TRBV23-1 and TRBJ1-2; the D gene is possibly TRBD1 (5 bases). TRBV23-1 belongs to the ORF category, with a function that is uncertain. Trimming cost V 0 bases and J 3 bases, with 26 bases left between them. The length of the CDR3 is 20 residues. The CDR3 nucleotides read TGCGCCAGCAGTCAATCGTCCCCCCCCTACACTCCAGGGCCCGACTATGGCTACACCTTC. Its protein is CASSQSSPPYTPGPDYGYTF.

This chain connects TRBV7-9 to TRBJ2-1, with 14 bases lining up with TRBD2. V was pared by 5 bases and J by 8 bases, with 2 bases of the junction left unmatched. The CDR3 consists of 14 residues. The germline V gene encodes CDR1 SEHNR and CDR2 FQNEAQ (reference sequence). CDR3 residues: CASSRLAGGYEQFF. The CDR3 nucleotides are TGTGCCAGCAGCCGACTAGCGGGAGGGTATGAGCAGTTCTTC. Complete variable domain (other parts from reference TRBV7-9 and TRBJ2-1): DTGVSQNPRHKITKRGQNVTFRCDPISEHNRLYWYRQTLGQGPEFLTYFQNEAQLEKSRLLSDRFSAERPKGSFSTLEIQRTEQGDSAMYLCASSRLAGGYEQFFGPGTRLTVL.

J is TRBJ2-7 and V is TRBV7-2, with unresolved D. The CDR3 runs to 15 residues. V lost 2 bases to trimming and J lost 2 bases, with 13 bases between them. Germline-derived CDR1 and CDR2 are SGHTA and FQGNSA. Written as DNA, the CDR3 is TGTGCCAGCAGCTTACGGAAGGACGGACCCTACGAGCAGTACTTC. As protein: CASSLRKDGPYEQYF.

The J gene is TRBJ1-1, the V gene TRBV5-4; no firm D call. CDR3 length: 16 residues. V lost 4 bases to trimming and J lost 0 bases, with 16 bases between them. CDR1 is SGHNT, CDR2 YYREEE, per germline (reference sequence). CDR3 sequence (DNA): TGTGCCAGCAGCACCCCCCGGGGTGGAATGAACACTGAAGCTTTCTTT. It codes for CASSTPRGGMNTEAFF.

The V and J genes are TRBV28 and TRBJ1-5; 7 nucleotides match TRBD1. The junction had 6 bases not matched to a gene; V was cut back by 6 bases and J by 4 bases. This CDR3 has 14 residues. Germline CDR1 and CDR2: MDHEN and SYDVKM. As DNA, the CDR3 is TGTGCCAGCAGCCGGGACAGCAAAAATCAGCCCCAGCATTTT. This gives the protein CASSRDSKNQPQHF.

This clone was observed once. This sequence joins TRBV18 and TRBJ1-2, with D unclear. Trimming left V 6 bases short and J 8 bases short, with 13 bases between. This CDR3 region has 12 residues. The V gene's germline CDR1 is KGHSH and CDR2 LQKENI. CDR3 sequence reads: CASSPRMGGYTF. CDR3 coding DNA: TGTGCCAGCTCGCCTAGGATGGGAGGCTACACCTTC.

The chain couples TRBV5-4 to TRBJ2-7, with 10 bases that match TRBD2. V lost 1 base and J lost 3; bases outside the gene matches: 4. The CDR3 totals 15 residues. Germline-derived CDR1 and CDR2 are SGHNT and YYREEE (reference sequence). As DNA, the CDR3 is TGTGCCAGCAGCTTGTGGACTAGCGGAAACTACGAGCAGTACTTC. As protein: CASSLWTSGNYEQYF.

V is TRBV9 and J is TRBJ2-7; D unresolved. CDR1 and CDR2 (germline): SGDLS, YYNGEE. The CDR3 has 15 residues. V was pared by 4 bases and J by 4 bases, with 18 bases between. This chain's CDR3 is CASSPEPVGKYEQYF. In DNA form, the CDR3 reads TGTGCCAGCAGCCCGGAGCCCGTGGGGAAATACGAGCAGTACTTC.

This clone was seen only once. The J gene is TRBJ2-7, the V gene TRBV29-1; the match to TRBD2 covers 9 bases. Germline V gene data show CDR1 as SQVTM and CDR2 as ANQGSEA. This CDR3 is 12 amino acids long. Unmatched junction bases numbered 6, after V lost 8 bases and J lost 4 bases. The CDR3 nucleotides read TGCAGCTTTAGCGGGAGCGCGTACGAGCAGTACTTC. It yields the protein CSFSGSAYEQYF.